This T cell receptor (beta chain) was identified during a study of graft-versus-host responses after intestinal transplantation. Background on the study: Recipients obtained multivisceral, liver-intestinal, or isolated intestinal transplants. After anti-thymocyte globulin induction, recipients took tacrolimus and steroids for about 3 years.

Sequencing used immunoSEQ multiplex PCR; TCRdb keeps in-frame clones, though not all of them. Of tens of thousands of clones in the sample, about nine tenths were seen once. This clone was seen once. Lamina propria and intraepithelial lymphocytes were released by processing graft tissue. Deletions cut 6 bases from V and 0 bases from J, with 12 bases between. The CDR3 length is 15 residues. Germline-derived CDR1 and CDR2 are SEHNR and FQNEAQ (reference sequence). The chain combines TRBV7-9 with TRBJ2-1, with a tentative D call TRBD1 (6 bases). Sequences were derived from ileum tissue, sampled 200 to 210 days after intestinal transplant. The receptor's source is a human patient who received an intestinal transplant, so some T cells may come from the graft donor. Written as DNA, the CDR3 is TGTGCCAGCAGGGATACAGGGCTCTCCTACAATGAGCAGTTCTTC. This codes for CASRDTGLSYNEQFF.